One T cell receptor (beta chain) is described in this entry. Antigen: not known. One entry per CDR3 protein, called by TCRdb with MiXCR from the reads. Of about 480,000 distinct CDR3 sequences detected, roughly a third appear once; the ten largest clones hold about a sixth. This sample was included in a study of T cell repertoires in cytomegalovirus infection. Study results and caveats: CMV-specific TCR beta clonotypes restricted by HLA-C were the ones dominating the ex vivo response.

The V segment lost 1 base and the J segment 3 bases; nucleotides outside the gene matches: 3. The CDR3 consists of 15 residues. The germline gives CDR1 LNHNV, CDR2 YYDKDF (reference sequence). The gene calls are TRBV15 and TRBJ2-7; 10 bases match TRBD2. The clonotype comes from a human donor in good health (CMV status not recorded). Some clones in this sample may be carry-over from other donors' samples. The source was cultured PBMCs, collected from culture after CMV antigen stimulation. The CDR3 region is CATSRALAGVYEQYF. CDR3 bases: TGTGCCACCAGCAGAGCCCTAGCGGGAGTCTACGAGCAGTACTTC.